The table lists the clone carrying this TCR beta chain with a count of one. Antigen unknown. The data were taken from a study of blood T cells in healthy people across ages. Study background: There was about one barcoded beta molecule captured by template switching per two T cells.

It was with a sample-barcoded 5' primer and a J-beta primer mix that a second PCR of about 6 to 11 cycles was run. TCRdb re-analysed the 5' RACE reads in MiXCR, keeping a single row per CDR3 protein. Of roughly 700,000 distinct CDR3 sequences listed, about 25% are singletons. Overall study findings and caveats: There was a strong correlation between TCR beta diversity and naive T cell percentage.

The sample also formed part of further work on T cells of mothers and their children.

The sequencing input was blood. The sequence was collected from a boy younger than 18 in good health.

Here the CDR3 reads CSTAGTSEGSYNEQFF. The CDR3 region has the DNA TGCAGCACCGCCGGGACTAGCGAGGGGTCCTACAATGAGCAGTTCTTC. The J gene is TRBJ2-1, the V gene TRBV29-1, with TRBD2 identical over 10 bases. The CDR3 loop spans 16 amino acids. With 8 bases clipped from V and 1 base from J, the junction kept 11 bases outside the gene matches. The germline gives CDR1 SQVTM, CDR2 ANQGSEA.